This T cell receptor beta chain was recorded in a study of Graves' ophthalmopathy and Graves' hyperthyroidism. Study as a whole: Ahead of any treatment, peripheral blood was obtained at the initial diagnosis.

CDR1 and CDR2 from the germline V gene are SGHTA and FQGTGA. The CDR3 spans 13 residues. V was trimmed by 4 bases and J by 9 bases, leaving 15 bases between them. This clonotype was counted many times. Transcripts of RNA were the source for amplifying TCR beta CDR3 regions. RT-PCR was first run with HTBI primers, then multiplex PCR in a second round. TCRdb redid the calling of the multiplex PCR reads with MiXCR, one entry per CDR3 protein. Found here are 620,000 or so distinct CDR3 sequences, 22% of them singletons; the top ten hold roughly 7.4%. Additional autoimmune diseases, uncontrolled infections, pregnancy or lactation disqualified patients. Clinical symptoms, serum thyroxine, TRAb, thyroid ultrasound and orbital computed tomography determined diagnosis. The PBMCs were taken from approximately 11 ml of fresh peripheral blood.

The sample taken for sequencing was peripheral blood. This sequence joins TRBV7-3 and TRBJ2-5, with D perhaps TRBD1 or TRBD2 (5 bases each). The TCR comes from a woman under 30 with stable Graves' hyperthyroidism. Some clones in this sample may be carry-over from other donors' samples. Written as DNA, the CDR3 is TGTGCCAGCAGCTCAGCGGACAAAGGGGCCCAGTACTTC. Its translation is CASSSADKGAQYF. Supplemented by reference TRBV7-3 and TRBJ2-5, the full variable domain reads GAGVSQTPSNKVTEKGKYVELRCDPISGHTALYWYRQSLGQGPEFLIYFQGTGAADDSGLPNDRFFAVRPEGSVSTLKIQRTERGDSAVYLCASSSADKGAQYFGPGTRLLVL.